In this sample, the clone carrying this T cell receptor beta chain turned up many times. Its target is not known. General study findings and limits: Larger-cohort validation covered only one TCR beta V-J rearrangement.

V gave up 0 bases and J gave up 0 bases, with 10 bases separating them. CDR1 and CDR2 (germline): SGHRS, YFSETQ. There are 16 residues in the CDR3. Full-length variable regions came from constant-region reverse primers plus semi-nested Nested Universal Primer A PCR. TCRdb re-analysed the 5' RACE reads in MiXCR, keeping a single row per CDR3 protein. In the table there are approximately 50,000 distinct CDR3 sequences, under 25% of which are singletons. Cells sorted as Tregs were CD4+, CD25+ and CD127-/low. The rearrangement links TRBV5-1 to TRBJ2-1; D may be TRBD2 (6 bases). Material: tumor-infiltrating Tregs sorted from the breast tumor. This TCR was sampled from a female donor with breast cancer. In DNA form, the CDR3 reads TGCGCCAGCAGCTTGGGGGACTTCCCCTCCTACAATGAGCAGTTCTTC. Protein sequence: CASSLGDFPSYNEQFF.